The source of this T cell receptor (beta chain) is a study of response to subunit inactivated influenza vaccine. CDR3 length: 12 residues. CDR1 is SGHAT, CDR2 FQNNGV, per germline. Deletions cut 6 bases from V and 4 bases from J, with 6 bases between. Via MiXCR, TCRdb re-called the RT-PCR reads, giving one row per CDR3 protein. The top ten clones hold approximately 10% of a sample with hundreds of thousands of distinct CDR3 sequences, roughly 12% of them seen once. This clonotype has only a few counts. The same sample was also used in a study of T cells expressing NK-cell markers. That source adds: The authors made TCR beta cDNA libraries by 5'RACE template switching. This switching added a universal primer site and UMIs. From sorted CD3+CD56+NKG2C+, CD3+CD56+NKG2C- and CD3+CD56-NKG2C+ T cells came the TCR beta repertoires. Seven of the eight sequenced donors were classified as HCMV-seropositive, and one was classified as seronegative. As a fraction of CD8+ T cells, dominant NKG2C+ clonotypes reached about 1.0-7.5% in six donors. Where several donors were concerned, these clonotypes also led the CD3+CD56-NKG2C+ fraction.

This clonotype originated in a man aged 50 or older who received an inactivated influenza vaccine. The sample here was PBMCs from blood, taken on the day of vaccination. This chain uses TRBV11-2 with TRBJ2-2; D unclear. DNA of the CDR3: TGTGCCAGCAGAGAGATCACCGGGGAGCTGTTTTTT. It specifies CASREITGELFF.